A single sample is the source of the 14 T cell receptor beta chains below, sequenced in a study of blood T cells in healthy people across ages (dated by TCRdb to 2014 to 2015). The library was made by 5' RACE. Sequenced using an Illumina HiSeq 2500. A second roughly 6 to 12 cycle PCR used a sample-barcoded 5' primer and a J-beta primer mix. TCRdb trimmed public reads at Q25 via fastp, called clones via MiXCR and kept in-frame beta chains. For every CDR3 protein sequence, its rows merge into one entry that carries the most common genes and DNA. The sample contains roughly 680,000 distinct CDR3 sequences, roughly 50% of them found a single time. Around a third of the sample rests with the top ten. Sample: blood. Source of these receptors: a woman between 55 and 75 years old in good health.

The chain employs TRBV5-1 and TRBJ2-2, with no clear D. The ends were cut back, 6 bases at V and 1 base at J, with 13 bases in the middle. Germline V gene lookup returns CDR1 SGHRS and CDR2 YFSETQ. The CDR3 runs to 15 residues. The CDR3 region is CASKFGPENTGELFF. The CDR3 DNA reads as TGCGCCAGCAAATTCGGACCCGAGAACACCGGGGAGCTGTTTTTT.

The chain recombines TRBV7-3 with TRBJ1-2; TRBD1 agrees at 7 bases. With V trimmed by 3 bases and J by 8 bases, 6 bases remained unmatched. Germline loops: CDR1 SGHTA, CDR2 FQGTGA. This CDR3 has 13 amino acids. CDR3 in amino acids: CASSFQGGRGYTF. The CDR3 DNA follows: TGTGCCAGCAGCTTTCAGGGGGGGAGAGGCTACACCTTC. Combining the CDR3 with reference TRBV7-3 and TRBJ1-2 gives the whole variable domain GAGVSQTPSNKVTEKGKYVELRCDPISGHTALYWYRQSLGQGPEFLIYFQGTGAADDSGLPNDRFFAVRPEGSVSTLKIQRTERGDSAVYLCASSFQGGRGYTFGSGTRLTVV.

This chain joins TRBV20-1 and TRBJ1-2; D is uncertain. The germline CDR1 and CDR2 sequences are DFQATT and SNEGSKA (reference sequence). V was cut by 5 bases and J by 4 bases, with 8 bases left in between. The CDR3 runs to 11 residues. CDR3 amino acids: CSAPGLYGYTF. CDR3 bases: TGCAGTGCTCCCGGACTCTATGGCTACACCTTC.

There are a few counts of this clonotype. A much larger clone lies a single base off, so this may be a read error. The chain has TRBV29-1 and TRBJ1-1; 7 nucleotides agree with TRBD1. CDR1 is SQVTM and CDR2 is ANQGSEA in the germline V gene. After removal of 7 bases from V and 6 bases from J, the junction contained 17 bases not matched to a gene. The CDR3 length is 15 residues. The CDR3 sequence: CSAAYVRQGNSEAFF. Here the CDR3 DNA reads TGCAGCGCGGCTTACGTAAGACAGGGAAACTCTGAAGCTTTCTTT.

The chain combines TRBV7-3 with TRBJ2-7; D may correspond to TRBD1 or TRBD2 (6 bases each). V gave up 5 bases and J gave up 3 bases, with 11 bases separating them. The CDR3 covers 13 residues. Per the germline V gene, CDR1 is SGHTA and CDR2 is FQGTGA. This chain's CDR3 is CASSAGHFYEQYF. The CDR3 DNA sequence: TGTGCCAGCAGCGCGGGACACTTCTACGAGCAGTACTTC.

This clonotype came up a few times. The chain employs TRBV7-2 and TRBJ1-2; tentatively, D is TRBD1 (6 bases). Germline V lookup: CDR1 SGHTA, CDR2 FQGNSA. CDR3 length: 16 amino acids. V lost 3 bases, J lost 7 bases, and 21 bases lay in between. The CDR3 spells CASSLSRGQQGGGYTF. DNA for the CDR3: TGTGCCAGCAGCTTGAGCCGGGGGCAGCAAGGAGGTGGCTACACCTTC. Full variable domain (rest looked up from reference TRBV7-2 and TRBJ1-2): GAGVSQSPSNKVTEKGKDVELRCDPISGHTALYWYRQSLGQGLEFLIYFQGNSAPDKSGLPSDRFSAERTGGSVSTLTIQRTQQEDSAVYLCASSLSRGQQGGGYTFGSGTRLTVV.

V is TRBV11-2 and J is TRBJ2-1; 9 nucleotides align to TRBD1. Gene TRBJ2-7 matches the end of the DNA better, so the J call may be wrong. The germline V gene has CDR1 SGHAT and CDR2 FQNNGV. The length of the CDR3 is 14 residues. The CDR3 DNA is TGTGCCAGCAGCCGACAGGGGGGTGGATTTGAGCAGTACTTC. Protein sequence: CASSRQGGGFEQYF.

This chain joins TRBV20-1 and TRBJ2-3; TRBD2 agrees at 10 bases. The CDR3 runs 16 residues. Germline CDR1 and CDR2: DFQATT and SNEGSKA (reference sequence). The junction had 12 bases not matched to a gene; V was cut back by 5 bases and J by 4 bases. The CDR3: CSAPIPLAGESDTQYF. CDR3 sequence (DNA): TGCAGTGCTCCTATACCCCTAGCGGGAGAGTCAGATACGCAGTATTTT.

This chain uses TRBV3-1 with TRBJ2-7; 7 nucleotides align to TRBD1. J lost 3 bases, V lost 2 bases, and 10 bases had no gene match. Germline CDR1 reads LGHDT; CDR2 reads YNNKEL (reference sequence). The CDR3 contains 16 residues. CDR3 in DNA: TGTGCCAGCAGCCAATTTACAGGGGACCTTTTCTACGAGCAGTACTTC. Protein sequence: CASSQFTGDLFYEQYF.

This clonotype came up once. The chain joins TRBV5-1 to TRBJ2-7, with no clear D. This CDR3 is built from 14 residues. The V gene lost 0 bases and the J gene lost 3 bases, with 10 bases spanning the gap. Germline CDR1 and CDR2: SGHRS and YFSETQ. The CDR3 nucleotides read TGCGCCAGCAGCTTGGGCCCGGATAACTACGAGCAGTACTTC. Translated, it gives CASSLGPDNYEQYF.

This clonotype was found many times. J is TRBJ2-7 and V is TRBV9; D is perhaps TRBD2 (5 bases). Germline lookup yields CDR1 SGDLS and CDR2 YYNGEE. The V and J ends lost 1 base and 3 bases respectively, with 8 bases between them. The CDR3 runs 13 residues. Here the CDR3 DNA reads TGTGCCAGCAGCGTATCTGGAGGCTACGAGCAGTACTTC. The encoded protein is CASSVSGGYEQYF.

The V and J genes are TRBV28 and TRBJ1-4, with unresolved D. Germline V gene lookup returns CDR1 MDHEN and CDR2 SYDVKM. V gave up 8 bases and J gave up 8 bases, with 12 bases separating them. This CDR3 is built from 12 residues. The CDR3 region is CASASLAEKLFF. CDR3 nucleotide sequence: TGTGCCAGCGCCAGCCTGGCCGAAAAACTGTTTTTT.

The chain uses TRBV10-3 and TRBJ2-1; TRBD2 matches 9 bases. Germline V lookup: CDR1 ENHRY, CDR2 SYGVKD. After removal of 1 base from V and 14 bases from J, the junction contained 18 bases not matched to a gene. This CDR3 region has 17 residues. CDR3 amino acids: CAISEFSGLAGNLKEFF. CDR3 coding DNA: TGTGCCATCAGTGAGTTCTCCGGGCTAGCGGGGAACCTAAAGGAGTTCTTC.

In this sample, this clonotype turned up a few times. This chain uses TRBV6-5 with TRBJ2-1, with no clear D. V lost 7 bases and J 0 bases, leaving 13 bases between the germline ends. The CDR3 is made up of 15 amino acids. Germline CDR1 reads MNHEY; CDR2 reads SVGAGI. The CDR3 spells CASNPTLSSYNEQFF. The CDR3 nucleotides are TGTGCCAGCAACCCGACGTTAAGCTCCTACAATGAGCAGTTCTTC.